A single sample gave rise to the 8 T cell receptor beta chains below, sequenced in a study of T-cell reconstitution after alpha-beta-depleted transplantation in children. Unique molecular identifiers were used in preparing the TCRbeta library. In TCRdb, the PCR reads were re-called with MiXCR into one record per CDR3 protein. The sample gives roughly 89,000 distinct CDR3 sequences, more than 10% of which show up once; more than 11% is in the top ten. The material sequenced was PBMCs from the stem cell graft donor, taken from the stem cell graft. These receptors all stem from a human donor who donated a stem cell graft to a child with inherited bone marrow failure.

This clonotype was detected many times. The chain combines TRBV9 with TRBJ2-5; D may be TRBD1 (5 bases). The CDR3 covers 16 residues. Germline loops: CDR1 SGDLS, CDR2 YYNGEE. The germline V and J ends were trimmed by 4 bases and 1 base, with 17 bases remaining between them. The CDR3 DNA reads TGTGCCAGCAGCATTAAATTACAGGAACCCCAAGAGACCCAGTACTTC. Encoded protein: CASSIKLQEPQETQYF.

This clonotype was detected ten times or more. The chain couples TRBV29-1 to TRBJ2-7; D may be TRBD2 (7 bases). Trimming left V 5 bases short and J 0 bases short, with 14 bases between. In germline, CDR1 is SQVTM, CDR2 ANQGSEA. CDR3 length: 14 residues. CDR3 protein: CSVRGAGSSYEQYF. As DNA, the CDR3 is TGCAGCGTTCGGGGGGCAGGAAGCTCCTACGAGCAGTACTTC.

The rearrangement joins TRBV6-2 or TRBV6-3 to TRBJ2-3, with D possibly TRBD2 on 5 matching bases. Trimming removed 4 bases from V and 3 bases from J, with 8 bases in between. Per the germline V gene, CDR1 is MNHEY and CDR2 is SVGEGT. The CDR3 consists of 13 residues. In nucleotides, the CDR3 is TGTGCCAGCAGTTTTCGGACTACAGATACGCAGTATTTT. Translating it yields CASSFRTTDTQYF.

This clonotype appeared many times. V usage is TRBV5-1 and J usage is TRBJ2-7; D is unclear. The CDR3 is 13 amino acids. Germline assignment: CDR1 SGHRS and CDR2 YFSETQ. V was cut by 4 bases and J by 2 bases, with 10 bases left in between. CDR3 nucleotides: TGCGCCAGCAGCCATGACCGAGCCTACGAGCAGTACTTC. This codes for CASSHDRAYEQYF.

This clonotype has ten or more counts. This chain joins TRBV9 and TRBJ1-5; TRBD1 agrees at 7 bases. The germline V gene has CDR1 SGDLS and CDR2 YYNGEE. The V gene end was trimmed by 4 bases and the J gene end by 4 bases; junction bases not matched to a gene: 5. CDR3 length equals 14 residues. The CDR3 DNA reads TGTGCCAGCAGCCCGACAGGGTGGAATCAGCCCCAGCATTTT. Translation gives CASSPTGWNQPQHF.

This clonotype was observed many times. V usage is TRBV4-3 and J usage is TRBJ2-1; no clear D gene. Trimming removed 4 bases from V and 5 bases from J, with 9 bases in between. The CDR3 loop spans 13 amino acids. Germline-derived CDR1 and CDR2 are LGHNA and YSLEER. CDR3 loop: CASSLPGNNEQFF. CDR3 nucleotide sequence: TGCGCCAGCAGCCTCCCGGGTAACAATGAGCAGTTCTTC.

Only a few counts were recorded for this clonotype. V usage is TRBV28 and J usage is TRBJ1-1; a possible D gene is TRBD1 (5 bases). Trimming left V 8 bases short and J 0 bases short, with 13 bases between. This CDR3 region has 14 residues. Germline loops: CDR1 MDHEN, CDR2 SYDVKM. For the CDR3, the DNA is TGTGCCAGCCAACCGGGACCGATGAACACTGAAGCTTTCTTT. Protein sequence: CASQPGPMNTEAFF. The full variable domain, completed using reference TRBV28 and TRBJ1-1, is DVKVTQSSRYLVKRTGEKVFLECVQDMDHENMFWYRQDPGLGLRLIYFSYDVKMKEKGDIPEGYSVSREKKERFSLILESASTNQTSMYLCASQPGPMNTEAFFGQGTRLTVV.

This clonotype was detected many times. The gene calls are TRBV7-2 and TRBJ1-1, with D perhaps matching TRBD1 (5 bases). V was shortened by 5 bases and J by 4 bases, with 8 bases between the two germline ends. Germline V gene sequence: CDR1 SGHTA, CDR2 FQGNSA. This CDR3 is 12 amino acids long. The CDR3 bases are TGTGCCAGCAGCACCCAGGGCACTGAAGCTTTCTTT. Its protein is CASSTQGTEAFF.